This TCR beta chain was sequenced for a study of cytomegalovirus exposure and HLA in healthy donors. The method was immunoSEQ multiplex PCR; TCRdb's version includes in-frame clones alone and lacks a portion of them. The sample records a few hundred thousand clones, around four fifths being singletons. There are a few counts of this clone. Its antigen is unknown. The germline gives CDR1 SGHRS, CDR2 YFSETQ. With V trimmed by 5 bases and J by 5 bases, 13 bases remained unmatched. This CDR3 has 16 residues. Whole-study results and caveats: The study labeled around 160 TCR beta chains cytomegalovirus-associated.

The source of this sequence is a woman aged 25-40 years in good health and CMV-seropositive. This rearrangement joins TRBV5-1 to TRBJ2-5; 9 nucleotides agree with TRBD2. Sequenced sample: PBMCs. CDR3 nucleotides: TGCGCCAGCAGACGTGGCGGGAGGGCCCTCGAGGAGACCCAGTACTTC. Translating gives CASRRGGRALEETQYF. The complete variable domain, with remaining parts taken from reference TRBV5-1 and TRBJ2-5, reads KAGVTQTPRYLIKTRGQQVTLSCSPISGHRSVSWYQQTPGQGLQFLFEYFSETQRNKGNFPGRFSGRQFSNSRSEMNVSTLELGDSALYLCASRRGGRALEETQYFGPGTRLLVL.